Each of the 32 T cell receptor beta chains below was sequenced from the same sample in a study of blood T cell repertoires in COVID-19. Generated by immunoSEQ multiplex PCR, the TCRdb table keeps only in-frame clones and is missing some. The sample has about 58,000 clones, approximately 87% seen once; the top ten hold 4.7%. Sequenced material: peripheral blood. These receptors were obtained from a man between 35 and 55 years old with active COVID-19.

As regards this clone: Within the sample, other DNA sequences also encode this same CDR3. The chain links TRBV28 to TRBJ1-3; 9 bases line up with TRBD1. V lost 5 bases and J lost 0; bases outside the gene matches: 8. CDR3 length: 17 amino acids. The germline V gene has CDR1 MDHEN and CDR2 SYDVKM. The CDR3 DNA reads TGTGCCAGCAGTCGTCCTGGACAGGGGAGCTCTGGAAACACCATATATTTT. Amino acid sequence: CASSRPGQGSSGNTIYF.

The rearrangement links TRBV13 to TRBJ2-1; 8 positions agree with TRBD2. The V gene end was trimmed by 6 bases and the J gene end by 7 bases; junction bases not matched to a gene: 11. Germline lookup yields CDR1 PRHDT and CDR2 FYEKMQ (reference sequence). The CDR3 runs 15 residues. The chain's CDR3 is CASRPGLASNNEQFF. The DNA of the CDR3 is TGTGCCAGCAGACCAGGACTAGCTTCGAATAATGAGCAGTTCTTC.

This clone was observed a few times. This chain links TRBV19 with TRBJ1-3; D might be TRBD1 (6 bases). Germline CDR1 reads LNHDA; CDR2 reads SQIVND (reference sequence). V lost 9 bases to trimming and J lost 2 bases, with 14 bases between them. CDR3 length equals 14 residues. Here the CDR3 reads CASTRGYAGNTIYF. CDR3 in DNA: TGTGCCAGCACTAGGGGGTACGCTGGAAACACCATATATTTT.

The V and J genes are TRBV30 and TRBJ1-4, with D maybe TRBD1 (6 bases). The germline V gene encodes CDR1 GTSNPN and CDR2 SVGIG (reference sequence). The V end lost 4 bases, the J end lost 7 bases, and 16 bases lay between the germline ends. The CDR3 length is 14 residues. The CDR3 loop is CAWTYGGYFEKLFF. CDR3 DNA: TGTGCCTGGACTTATGGGGGCTATTTTGAAAAACTGTTTTTT.

J is TRBJ2-1 and V is TRBV4-1; tentatively, D is TRBD2 (7 bases). V gave up 4 bases and J gave up 4 bases, with 11 bases separating them. Germline-derived CDR1 and CDR2 are MGHRA and YSYEKL. This CDR3 is 14 amino acids long. CDR3 sequence: CASSPGGQYNEQFF. The CDR3 DNA reads TGCGCCAGCAGCCCGGGGGGCCAATACAATGAGCAGTTCTTC.

The chain is built from TRBV6-4 and TRBJ1-6; 9 bases map to TRBD1. With V trimmed by 6 bases and J by 10 bases, 7 bases remained unmatched. The CDR3 is 14 residues long. Germline loops: CDR1 MRHNA, CDR2 SNTAGT. Here the CDR3 reads CASSLDRGSSPLHF. Written as DNA, the CDR3 is TGTGCCAGCAGCCTCGACAGGGGGTCGTCACCCCTCCACTTT.

This clone came up once. The rearrangement joins TRBV5-4 to TRBJ2-7; 9 nucleotides match TRBD1. Germline V CDR1 and CDR2: SGHNT, YYREEE (reference sequence). The CDR3 loop spans 14 amino acids. V was clipped by 4 bases and J by 2 bases; unmatched bases: 4. The CDR3 is CASSQGQGAYEQYF. CDR3 DNA sequence: TGTGCCAGCAGCCAGGGACAGGGAGCCTACGAGCAGTACTTC.

The chain carries TRBV5-1 and TRBJ1-1, with 7 bases matching TRBD1. This CDR3 has 14 amino acids. Germline trimming cut 3 bases from V and 3 bases from J; bases unmatched to any gene: 5. The germline V gene encodes CDR1 SGHRS and CDR2 YFSETQ. CDR3 amino acids: CASSSTGDDTEAFF. CDR3 nucleotide sequence: TGCGCCAGCAGCTCTACAGGGGACGACACTGAAGCTTTCTTT.

The genes are TRBV7-3 and TRBJ2-7; 9 nucleotides agree with TRBD1. Trimming took 1 base from V and 2 from J; bases not matched to a gene: 3. Germline CDR1 and CDR2: SGHTA and FQGTGA. The CDR3 consists of 15 residues. The CDR3 DNA reads as TGTGCCAGCAGCTTAAGCCGGGACAGGGCCTACGAGCAGTACTTC. Protein: CASSLSRDRAYEQYF. Complete variable domain (other parts from reference TRBV7-3 and TRBJ2-7): GAGVSQTPSNKVTEKGKYVELRCDPISGHTALYWYRQSLGQGPEFLIYFQGTGAADDSGLPNDRFFAVRPEGSVSTLKIQRTERGDSAVYLCASSLSRDRAYEQYFGPGTRLTVT.

V is TRBV6-2 or TRBV6-3 and J is TRBJ2-1; 9 bases align to TRBD2. The CDR3 is made up of 15 amino acids. Germline V CDR1 and CDR2: MNHEY, SVGEGT. Trimming at V came to 2 bases and at J to 7 bases, leaving 6 bases not matched to a gene. The CDR3 loop reads CASSYLGLALNEQFF. Written as DNA, the CDR3 is TGTGCCAGCAGTTACCTGGGACTAGCTCTAAATGAGCAGTTCTTC.

The gene calls are TRBV7-2 and TRBJ2-2, with D hard to call. Trimming pared 5 bases from V and 5 bases from J, leaving 15 bases between. The CDR3 loop spans 15 amino acids. Germline CDR1 is SGHTA and CDR2 is FQGNSA. The CDR3 spells CASSPEVALTGELFF. The CDR3 bases are TGTGCCAGCAGCCCCGAGGTAGCATTGACCGGGGAGCTGTTTTTT.

V is TRBV28 and J is TRBJ1-1; unclear D gene. From germline, CDR1 is MDHEN and CDR2 SYDVKM. V lost 5 bases to trimming and J lost 5 bases, with 18 bases between them. This CDR3 has 15 amino acids. The CDR3 DNA reads TGTGCCAGCAGTCCTGCAGGAGGGTGGAGTACTGAAGCTTTCTTT. Residues: CASSPAGGWSTEAFF.

The chain carries TRBV30 and TRBJ1-1, with D possibly TRBD1 on 5 matching bases. The V end lost 1 base, the J end lost 4 bases, and 19 bases lay between the germline ends. This CDR3 spans 16 amino acids. The germline V gene encodes CDR1 GTSNPN and CDR2 SVGIG (reference sequence). CDR3 sequence (DNA): TGTGCCTGGAGTGCCTCCCGTGGAGGGGACGGCACTGAAGCTTTCTTT. It codes for CAWSASRGGDGTEAFF.

The chain carries TRBV6-5 and TRBJ1-5, with 9 bases fitting TRBD1. V shed 7 bases, J shed 4 bases, and the junction held 8 bases outside the gene matches. Germline lookup yields CDR1 MNHEY and CDR2 SVGAGI. CDR3 length equals 15 residues. As DNA, the CDR3 is TGTGCCAGCATGGGGGACAGGGCGTATAATCAGCCCCAGCATTTT. This gives the protein CASMGDRAYNQPQHF.

The chain uses TRBV5-1 and TRBJ2-1; 11 positions agree with TRBD2. The trim removed 3 bases at V and 7 bases at J, leaving 9 bases unmatched. CDR3 size: 16 residues. Germline V CDR1 and CDR2: SGHRS, YFSETQ. Here the CDR3 reads CASSSTLAGGGNEQFF. The CDR3 region has the DNA TGCGCCAGCAGCTCAACGTTAGCGGGAGGGGGAAATGAGCAGTTCTTC.

This clone was observed a single time. The CDR3 spells CASSLTGAGNTIYF. The CDR3 DNA is TGCGCCAGCAGCTTGACAGGGGCCGGAAACACCATATATTTT. The chain joins TRBV5-1 to TRBJ1-3, with 7 bases fitting TRBD1. The CDR3 spans 14 residues. The J segment lost 4 bases and the V segment lost 1 base, leaving 2 bases of the junction unmatched. The germline V gene has CDR1 SGHRS and CDR2 YFSETQ.

The gene calls are TRBV27 and TRBJ2-1; TRBD2 matches 8 bases. The V segment lost 4 bases and the J segment 8 bases; nucleotides outside the gene matches: 7. The CDR3 length is 14 residues. CDR1 and CDR2 (germline): MNHEY, SMNVEV (reference sequence). This CDR3 is CASSYQRGRDEQFF. CDR3 coding DNA: TGTGCCAGCAGTTATCAGCGGGGGCGGGATGAGCAGTTCTTC.

This sequence joins TRBV19 and TRBJ1-1; D possibly corresponds to TRBD1 (5 bases). CDR3 length: 14 residues. Germline CDR1 is LNHDA and CDR2 is SQIVND (reference sequence). V was clipped by 3 bases and J by 5 bases, with 13 bases between them. CDR3 bases: TGTGCCAGTAGTATTGGGCAGGGAAGGACTGAAGCTTTCTTT. This translates into CASSIGQGRTEAFF.

This clone was seen a handful of times. V gene TRBV18 combines with J gene TRBJ1-5, with a possible D match to TRBD1 (6 bases). The CDR3 has 14 residues. Trimming removed 6 bases from V and 5 bases from J, with 14 bases in between. In germline, CDR1 is KGHSH, CDR2 LQKENI. For the CDR3, the DNA is TGTGCCAGCTCGTCCGGGGGGGCCTATCAGCCCCAGCATTTT. It specifies CASSSGGAYQPQHF. Full variable domain (rest looked up from reference TRBV18 and TRBJ1-5): NAGVMQNPRHLVRRRGQEARLRCSPMKGHSHVYWYRQLPEEGLKFMVYLQKENIIDESGMPKERFSAEFPKEGPSILRIQQVVRGDSAAYFCASSSGGAYQPQHFGDGTRLSIL.

The rearrangement links TRBV29-1 to TRBJ2-3; no firm D call. V gave up 1 base and J gave up 0 bases, with 11 bases separating them. CDR1 SQVTM and CDR2 ANQGSEA come from the germline V gene. There are 15 residues in the CDR3. This chain's CDR3 is CSVEGVQPSTDTQYF. In DNA form, the CDR3 reads TGCAGCGTTGAAGGGGTACAGCCTAGCACAGATACGCAGTATTTT.

This sequence joins TRBV27 and TRBJ2-1; weak D call: TRBD2 (5 bases). Germline CDR1 MNHEY, CDR2 SMNVEV (reference sequence). With 5 bases removed from V and 2 bases from J, the gap between germline ends came to 19 bases. The CDR3 has 17 amino acids. The CDR3 is CASSPQMRVIAYNEQFF. The DNA for the CDR3 is TGTGCCAGCAGTCCCCAAATGAGGGTCATTGCCTACAATGAGCAGTTCTTC.

J is TRBJ1-2 and V is TRBV15, with D unresolved. The CDR3 loop spans 14 amino acids. The germline V and J ends were trimmed by 0 bases and 3 bases, with 8 bases remaining between them. The germline CDR1 and CDR2 sequences are LNHNV and YYDKDF (reference sequence). The CDR3 sequence is CATSRDPGYYGYTF. The CDR3 bases are TGTGCCACCAGCAGAGACCCGGGGTACTATGGCTACACCTTC.

The genes are TRBV29-1 and TRBJ2-1; 11 bases fit TRBD1. This CDR3 is 14 amino acids long. V trimming: 6 bases; J trimming: 7 bases; junction bases outside the gene matches: 8. Per the germline V gene, CDR1 is SQVTM and CDR2 is ANQGSEA. CDR3 loop: CSVRGQGGKNEQFF. For the CDR3, the DNA is TGCAGCGTGAGGGGACAGGGGGGTAAGAATGAGCAGTTCTTC.

The J gene is TRBJ1-3, the V gene TRBV7-9, with 8 nucleotides matching TRBD1. V lost 5 bases and J lost 0; bases outside the gene matches: 9. The CDR3 sequence is 17 residues long. Germline V lookup: CDR1 SEHNR, CDR2 FQNEAQ (reference sequence). CDR3 loop: CASSRTDRASSGNTIYF. The CDR3 DNA sequence: TGTGCCAGCAGCCGGACGGACAGGGCGAGCTCTGGAAACACCATATATTTT.

The chain employs TRBV12-3 or TRBV12-4 and TRBJ1-5, with D possibly TRBD1 on 5 matching bases. V lost 5 bases and J lost 5, with 10 bases in between. The CDR3 is 13 amino acids. DNA of the CDR3: TGTGCCAGCAGTCCGGCGGGGGATCAGCCCCAGCATTTT. It yields the protein CASSPAGDQPQHF.

This chain joins TRBV6-2 or TRBV6-3 and TRBJ2-3, with 11 positions matching TRBD2. The V segment lost 2 bases and the J segment 5 bases; nucleotides outside the gene matches: 9. From germline, CDR1 is MNHEY and CDR2 SVGEGT. This CDR3 contains 17 residues. CDR3 sequence (DNA): TGTGCCAGCAGTTACCCTAGCGGGAGGTCCCCTCAAGATACGCAGTATTTT. It yields the protein CASSYPSGRSPQDTQYF.

V usage is TRBV7-6 and J usage is TRBJ2-5; D gene unclear. Germline-derived CDR1 and CDR2 are SGHVS and FNYEAQ. The CDR3 runs 15 residues. V gave up 1 base and J gave up 5 bases, with 14 bases separating them. CDR3 DNA sequence: TGTGCCAGCAGCTTAGTGCTAGAGTCTATGGAGACCCAGTACTTC. Translating gives CASSLVLESMETQYF.

The rearrangement uses TRBV7-6 and TRBJ2-7; D perhaps matches TRBD1 (6 bases). V was pared by 2 bases and J by 3 bases, with 11 bases between. Germline CDR1 and CDR2: SGHVS and FNYEAQ. CDR3 size: 14 residues. CDR3 amino acids: CASSLRGSGYEQYF. The CDR3 region has the DNA TGTGCCAGCAGCTTAAGGGGGTCTGGCTACGAGCAGTACTTC.

The genes are TRBV7-2 and TRBJ2-7, with 7 bases fitting TRBD1. The CDR3 runs 13 residues. Germline values: CDR1 SGHTA, CDR2 FQGNSA. With V trimmed by 5 bases and J by 6 bases, 7 bases remained unmatched. CDR3 DNA sequence: TGTGCCAGCAGCGGGAGACAGGGCGCCGAGCAGTACTTC. It yields the protein CASSGRQGAEQYF. The full variable domain, in which reference TRBV7-2 and TRBJ2-7 provide the parts outside the CDR3, is GAGVSQSPSNKVTEKGKDVELRCDPISGHTALYWYRQSLGQGLEFLIYFQGNSAPDKSGLPSDRFSAERTGGSVSTLTIQRTQQEDSAVYLCASSGRQGAEQYFGPGTRLTVT.

The chain joins TRBV27 to TRBJ2-5; D is perhaps TRBD1 (5 bases). This CDR3 region has 15 residues. The V end lost 3 bases, the J end lost 3 bases, and 14 bases lay between the germline ends. Germline V gene lookup returns CDR1 MNHEY and CDR2 SMNVEV (reference sequence). The CDR3 is CASSLARVEKETQYF. The DNA of the CDR3 is TGTGCCAGCAGTTTGGCCAGGGTCGAGAAAGAGACCCAGTACTTC.

The CDR3 sequence: CASRDWTGTSGSNEQFF. CDR3 DNA: TGTGCCAGTAGAGACTGGACCGGGACTAGCGGGAGCAATGAGCAGTTCTTC. The gene calls are TRBV19 and TRBJ2-1, with 14 bases fitting TRBD2. Germline loops: CDR1 LNHDA, CDR2 SQIVND (reference sequence). This CDR3 region has 17 residues. V shed 6 bases, J shed 6 bases, and the junction held 10 bases outside the gene matches.

The gene calls are TRBV6-5 and TRBJ1-5; TRBD1 agrees at 7 bases. The CDR3 has 14 residues. Germline loops: CDR1 MNHEY, CDR2 SVGAGI. Unmatched junction bases numbered 8, after V lost 9 bases and J lost 3 bases. The CDR3: CASGRQGLNQPQHF. In DNA form, the CDR3 reads TGTGCCAGTGGAAGACAGGGCCTCAATCAGCCCCAGCATTTT.